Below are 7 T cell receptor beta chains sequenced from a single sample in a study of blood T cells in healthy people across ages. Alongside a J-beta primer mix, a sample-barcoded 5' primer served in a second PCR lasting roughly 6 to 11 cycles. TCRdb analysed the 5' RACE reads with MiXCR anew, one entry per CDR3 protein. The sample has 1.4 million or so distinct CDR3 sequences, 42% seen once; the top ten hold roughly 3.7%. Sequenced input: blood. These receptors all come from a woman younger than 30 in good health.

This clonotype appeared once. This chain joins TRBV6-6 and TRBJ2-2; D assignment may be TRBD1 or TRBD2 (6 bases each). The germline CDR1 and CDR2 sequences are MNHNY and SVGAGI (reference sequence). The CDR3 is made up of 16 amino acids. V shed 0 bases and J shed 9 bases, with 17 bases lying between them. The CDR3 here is CASSYSQGRPGRELFF. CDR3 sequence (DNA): TGTGCCAGCAGTTACTCCCAGGGGAGGCCGGGAAGGGAGCTGTTTTTT.

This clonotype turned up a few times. CDR3 residues: CASSQEKRTGGYEAFF. For the CDR3, the DNA is TGCGCCAGCAGCCAAGAGAAGCGGACAGGGGGATATGAAGCTTTCTTT. The chain has TRBV4-1 and TRBJ1-1, with TRBD1 identical over 10 bases. Germline V gene sequence: CDR1 MGHRA, CDR2 YSYEKL. Trimming took 0 bases from V and 7 from J; bases not matched to a gene: 8. This CDR3 is 16 amino acids long.

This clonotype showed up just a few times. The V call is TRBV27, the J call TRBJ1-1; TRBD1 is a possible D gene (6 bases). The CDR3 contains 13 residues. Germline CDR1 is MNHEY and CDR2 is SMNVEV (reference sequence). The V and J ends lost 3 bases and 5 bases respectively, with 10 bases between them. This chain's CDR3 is CASSFITGTEAFF. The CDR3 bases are TGTGCCAGCAGTTTCATTACAGGGACTGAAGCTTTCTTT.

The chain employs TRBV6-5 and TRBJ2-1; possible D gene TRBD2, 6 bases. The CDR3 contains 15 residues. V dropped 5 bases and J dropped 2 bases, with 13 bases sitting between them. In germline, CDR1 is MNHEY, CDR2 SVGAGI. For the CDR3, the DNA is TGTGCCAGCAGTCACGGGGACTTCGCCTACAATGAGCAGTTCTTC. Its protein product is CASSHGDFAYNEQFF.

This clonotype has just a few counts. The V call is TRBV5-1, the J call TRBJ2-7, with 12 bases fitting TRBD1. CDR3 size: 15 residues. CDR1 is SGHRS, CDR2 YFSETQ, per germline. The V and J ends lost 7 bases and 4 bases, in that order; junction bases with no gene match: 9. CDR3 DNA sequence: TGCGCCAGCCGTCCGGGACAGGGGGCTTTGTACGAGCAGTACTTC. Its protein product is CASRPGQGALYEQYF. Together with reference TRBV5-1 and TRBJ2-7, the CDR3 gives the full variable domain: KAGVTQTPRYLIKTRGQQVTLSCSPISGHRSVSWYQQTPGQGLQFLFEYFSETQRNKGNFPGRFSGRQFSNSRSEMNVSTLELGDSALYLCASRPGQGALYEQYFGPGTRLTVT.

CDR3 protein: CASSVQGAYSQETQYF. CDR3 in DNA: TGTGCCAGCAGTGTTCAGGGGGCTTATTCCCAAGAGACCCAGTACTTC. The rearrangement links TRBV2 to TRBJ2-5, with TRBD1 identical over 8 bases. In germline, CDR1 is SNHLY, CDR2 FYNNEI. The CDR3 covers 16 residues. J lost 1 base, V lost 4 bases, and 8 bases had no gene match.

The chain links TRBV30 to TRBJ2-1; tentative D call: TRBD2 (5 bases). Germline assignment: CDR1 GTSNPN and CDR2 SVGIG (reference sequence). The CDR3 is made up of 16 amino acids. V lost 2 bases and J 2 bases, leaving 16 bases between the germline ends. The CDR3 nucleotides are TGTGCCTGGAGTAAAGGGTACGGGAACGCCTACAATGAGCAGTTCTTC. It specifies CAWSKGYGNAYNEQFF.